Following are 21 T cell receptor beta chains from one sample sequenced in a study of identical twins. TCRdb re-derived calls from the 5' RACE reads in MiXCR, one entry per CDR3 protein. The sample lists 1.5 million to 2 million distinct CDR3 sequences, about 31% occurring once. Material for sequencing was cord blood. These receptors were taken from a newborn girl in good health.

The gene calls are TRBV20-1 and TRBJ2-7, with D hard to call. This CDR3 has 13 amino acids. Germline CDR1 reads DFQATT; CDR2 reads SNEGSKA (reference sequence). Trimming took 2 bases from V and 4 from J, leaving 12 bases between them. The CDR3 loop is CSARWRRSYEQYF. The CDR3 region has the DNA TGCAGTGCTAGATGGCGTCGTTCTTACGAGCAGTACTTC.

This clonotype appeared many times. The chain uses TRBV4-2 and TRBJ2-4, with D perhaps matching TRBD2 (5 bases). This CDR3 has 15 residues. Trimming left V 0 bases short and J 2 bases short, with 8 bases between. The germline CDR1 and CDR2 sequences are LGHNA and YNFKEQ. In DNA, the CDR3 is TGTGCCAGCAGCCAAGATCGGGATCCCAAAAACATTCAGTACTTC. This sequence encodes CASSQDRDPKNIQYF.

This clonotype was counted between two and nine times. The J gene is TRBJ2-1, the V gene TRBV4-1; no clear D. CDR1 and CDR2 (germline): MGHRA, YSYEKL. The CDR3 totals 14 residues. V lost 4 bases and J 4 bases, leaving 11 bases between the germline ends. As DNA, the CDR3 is TGCGCCAGCAGCCGTCACGGGTTATACAATGAGCAGTTCTTC. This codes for CASSRHGLYNEQFF.

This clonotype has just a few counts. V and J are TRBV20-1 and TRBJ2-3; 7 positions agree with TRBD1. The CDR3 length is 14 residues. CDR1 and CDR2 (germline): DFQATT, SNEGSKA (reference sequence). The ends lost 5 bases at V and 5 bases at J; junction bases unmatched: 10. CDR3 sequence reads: CSASGRGMVDTQYF. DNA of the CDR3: TGCAGTGCTTCGGGCAGGGGGATGGTAGATACGCAGTATTTT.

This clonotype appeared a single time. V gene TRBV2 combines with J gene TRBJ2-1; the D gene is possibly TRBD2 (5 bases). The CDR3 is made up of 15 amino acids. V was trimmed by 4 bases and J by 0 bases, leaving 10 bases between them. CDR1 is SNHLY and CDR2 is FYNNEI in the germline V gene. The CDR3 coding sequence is TGTGCCAGCAGTGGGGAGAGCCCCTCCTACAATGAGCAGTTCTTC. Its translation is CASSGESPSYNEQFF.

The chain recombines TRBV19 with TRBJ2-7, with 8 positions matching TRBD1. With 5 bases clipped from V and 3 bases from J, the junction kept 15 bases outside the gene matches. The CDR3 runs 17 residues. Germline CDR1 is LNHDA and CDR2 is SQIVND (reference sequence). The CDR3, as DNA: TGTGCCAGTAGTTCCCCTCCCGCGGGACAGGCCTACTACGAGCAGTACTTC. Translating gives CASSSPPAGQAYYEQYF.

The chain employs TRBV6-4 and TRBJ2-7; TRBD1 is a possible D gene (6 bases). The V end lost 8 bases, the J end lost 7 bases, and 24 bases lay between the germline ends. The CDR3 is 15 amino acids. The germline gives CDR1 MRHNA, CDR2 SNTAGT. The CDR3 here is CASSKGVPPFNEQYF. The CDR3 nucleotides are TGTGCCAGCTCCAAGGGGGTTCCCCCCTTCAATGAGCAGTACTTC.

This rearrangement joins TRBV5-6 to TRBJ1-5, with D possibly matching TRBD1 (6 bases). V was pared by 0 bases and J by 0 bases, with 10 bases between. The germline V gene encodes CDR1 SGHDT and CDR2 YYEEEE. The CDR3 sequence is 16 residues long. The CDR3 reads CASSLAAGVSNQPQHF. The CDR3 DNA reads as TGTGCCAGCAGCTTGGCCGCAGGGGTTAGCAATCAGCCCCAGCATTTT.

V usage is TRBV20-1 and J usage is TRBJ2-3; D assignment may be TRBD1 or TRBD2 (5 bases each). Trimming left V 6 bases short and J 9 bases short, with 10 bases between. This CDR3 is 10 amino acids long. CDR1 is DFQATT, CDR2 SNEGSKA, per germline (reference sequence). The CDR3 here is CSARDGTQYF. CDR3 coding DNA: TGCAGTGCCCGGGACGGGACGCAGTATTTT.

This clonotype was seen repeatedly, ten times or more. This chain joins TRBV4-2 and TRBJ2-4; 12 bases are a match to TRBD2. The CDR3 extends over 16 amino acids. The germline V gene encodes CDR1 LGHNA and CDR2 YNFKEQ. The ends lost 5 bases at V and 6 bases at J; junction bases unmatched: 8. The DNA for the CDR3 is TGTGCCAGCAGCATGACTAGCGGGAGTTCGGGAAACATTCAGTACTTC. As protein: CASSMTSGSSGNIQYF.

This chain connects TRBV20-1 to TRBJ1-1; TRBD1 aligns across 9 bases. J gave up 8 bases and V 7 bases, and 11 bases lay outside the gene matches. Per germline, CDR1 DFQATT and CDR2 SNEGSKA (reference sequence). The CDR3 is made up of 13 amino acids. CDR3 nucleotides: TGCAGTGTAAGATGGACAGGGGTCCCAGAAGCTTTCTTT. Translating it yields CSVRWTGVPEAFF.

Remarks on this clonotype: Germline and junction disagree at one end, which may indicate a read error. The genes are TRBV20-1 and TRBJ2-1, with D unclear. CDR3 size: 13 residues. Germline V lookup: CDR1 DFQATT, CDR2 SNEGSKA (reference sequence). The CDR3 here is CIATALRSYEQFF. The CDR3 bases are TGCATTGCTACGGCCCTACGGTCCTACGAGCAGTTCTTC.

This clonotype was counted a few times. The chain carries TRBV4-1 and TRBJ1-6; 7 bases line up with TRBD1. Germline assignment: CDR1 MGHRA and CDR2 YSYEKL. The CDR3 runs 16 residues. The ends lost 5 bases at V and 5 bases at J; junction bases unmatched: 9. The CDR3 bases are TGCGCCAGCAGCTTCCGACAGGGAGTAGATAATTCACCCCTCCACTTT. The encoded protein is CASSFRQGVDNSPLHF.

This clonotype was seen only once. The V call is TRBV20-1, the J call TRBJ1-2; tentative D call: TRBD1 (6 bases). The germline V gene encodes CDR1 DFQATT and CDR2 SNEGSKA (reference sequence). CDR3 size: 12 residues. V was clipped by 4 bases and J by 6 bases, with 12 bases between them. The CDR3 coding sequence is TGCAGTGCTACCGGGGGGCGGGATGGCTACACCTTC. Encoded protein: CSATGGRDGYTF.

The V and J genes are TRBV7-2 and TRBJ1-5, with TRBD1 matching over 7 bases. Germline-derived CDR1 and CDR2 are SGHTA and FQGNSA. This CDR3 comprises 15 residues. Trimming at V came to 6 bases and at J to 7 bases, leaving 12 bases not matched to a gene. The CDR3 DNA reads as TGTGCCAGCAGTAAAGAGAGGGGGCTGAGGCAGCCCCAGCATTTT. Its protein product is CASSKERGLRQPQHF.

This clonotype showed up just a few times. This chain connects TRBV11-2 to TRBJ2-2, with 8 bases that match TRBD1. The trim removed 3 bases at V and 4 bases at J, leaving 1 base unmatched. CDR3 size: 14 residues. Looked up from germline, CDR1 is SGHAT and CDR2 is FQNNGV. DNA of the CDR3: TGTGCCAGCAGCTTTGGACAGGGCACCGGGGAGCTGTTTTTT. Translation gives CASSFGQGTGELFF.

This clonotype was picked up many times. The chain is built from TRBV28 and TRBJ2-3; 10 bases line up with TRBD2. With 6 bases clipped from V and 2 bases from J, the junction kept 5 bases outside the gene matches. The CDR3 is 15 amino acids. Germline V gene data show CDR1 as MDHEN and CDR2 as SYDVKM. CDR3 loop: CASSPLAGFTDTQYF. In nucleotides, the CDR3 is TGTGCCAGCAGCCCACTAGCGGGGTTCACAGATACGCAGTATTTT. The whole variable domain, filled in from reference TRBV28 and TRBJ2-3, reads DVKVTQSSRYLVKRTGEKVFLECVQDMDHENMFWYRQDPGLGLRLIYFSYDVKMKEKGDIPEGYSVSREKKERFSLILESASTNQTSMYLCASSPLAGFTDTQYFGPGTRLTVL.

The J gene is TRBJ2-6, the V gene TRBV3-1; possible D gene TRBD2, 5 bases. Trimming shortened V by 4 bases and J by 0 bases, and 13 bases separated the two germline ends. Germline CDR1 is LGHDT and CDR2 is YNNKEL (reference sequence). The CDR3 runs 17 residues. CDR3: CASSRAGLISGANVLTF. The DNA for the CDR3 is TGTGCCAGCAGCCGGGCGGGCCTAATCTCTGGGGCCAACGTCCTGACTTTC. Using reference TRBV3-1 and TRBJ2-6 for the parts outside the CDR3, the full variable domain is DTAVSQTPKYLVTQMGNDKSIKCEQNLGHDTMYWYKQDSKKFLKIMFSYNNKELIINETVPNRFSPKSPDKAHLNLHINSLELGDSAVYFCASSRAGLISGANVLTFGAGSRLTVL.

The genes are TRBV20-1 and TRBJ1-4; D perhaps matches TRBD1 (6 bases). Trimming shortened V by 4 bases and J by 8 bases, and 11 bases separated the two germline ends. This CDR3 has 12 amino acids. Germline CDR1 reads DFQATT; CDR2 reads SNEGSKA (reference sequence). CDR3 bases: TGCAGTGCTACAGGGGTGGGGGAAAAACTGTTTTTT. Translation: CSATGVGEKLFF.

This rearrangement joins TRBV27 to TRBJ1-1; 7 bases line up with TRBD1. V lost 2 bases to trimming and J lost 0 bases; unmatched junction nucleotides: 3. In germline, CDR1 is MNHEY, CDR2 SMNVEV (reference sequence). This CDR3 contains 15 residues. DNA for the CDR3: TGTGCCAGCAGTTTAGGGGACAGCCTGAACACTGAAGCTTTCTTT. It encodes CASSLGDSLNTEAFF.

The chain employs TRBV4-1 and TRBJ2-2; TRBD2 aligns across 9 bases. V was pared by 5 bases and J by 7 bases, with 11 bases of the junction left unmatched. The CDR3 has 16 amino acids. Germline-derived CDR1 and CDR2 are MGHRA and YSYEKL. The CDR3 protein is CASSEKGLATFGELFF. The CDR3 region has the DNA TGCGCCAGCAGCGAAAAAGGACTAGCGACTTTCGGGGAGCTGTTTTTT.